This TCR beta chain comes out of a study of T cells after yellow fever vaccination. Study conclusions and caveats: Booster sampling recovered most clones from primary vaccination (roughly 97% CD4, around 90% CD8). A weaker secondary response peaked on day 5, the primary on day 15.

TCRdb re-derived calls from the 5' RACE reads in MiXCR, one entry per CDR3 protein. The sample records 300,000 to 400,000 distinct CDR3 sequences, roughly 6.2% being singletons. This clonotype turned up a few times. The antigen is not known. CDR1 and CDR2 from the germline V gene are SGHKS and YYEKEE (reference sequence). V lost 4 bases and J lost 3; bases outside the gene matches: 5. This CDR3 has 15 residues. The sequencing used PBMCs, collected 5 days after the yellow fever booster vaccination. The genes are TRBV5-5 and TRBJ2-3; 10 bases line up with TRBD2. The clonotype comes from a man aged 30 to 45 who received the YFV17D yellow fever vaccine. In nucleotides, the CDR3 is TGTGCCAGCAGCGGATCTAGCGGGAGAACAGATACGCAGTATTTT. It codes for CASSGSSGRTDTQYF.